The 7 T cell receptor beta chains reported below all come from one sample, sequenced in a study of STAT5B mutations in CD4+ large granular lymphocyte leukemia. The protocol was immunoSEQ multiplex PCR, while the TCRdb copy is restricted to in-frame clones and leaves out a portion. Among approximately 5,900 clones listed, 60% to 85% were seen once. Sequenced input: PBMCs. These receptors all come from an elderly man with CD4+ T-cell large granular lymphocyte leukemia.

The table lists this clone with a few counts. The V and J genes are TRBV10-3 and TRBJ1-1; D uncertain. In germline, CDR1 is ENHRY, CDR2 SYGVKD. The CDR3 extends over 15 amino acids. V lost 5 bases, J lost 0 bases, and 13 bases lay in between. The CDR3 region has the DNA TGTGCCATCAGTCCCTCCCGGGATCTGAACACTGAAGCTTTCTTT. The encoded protein is CAISPSRDLNTEAFF.

The sample holds a few counts of this clone. This chain links TRBV5-4 with TRBJ2-5; 12 positions match TRBD2. V trimming: 5 bases; J trimming: 0 bases; junction bases outside the gene matches: 2. CDR1 is SGHNT, CDR2 YYREEE, per germline (reference sequence). The CDR3 loop spans 15 amino acids. The CDR3 DNA follows: TGTGCCAGCAGTCGGACTAGCGGGGACCAAGAGACCCAGTACTTC. Protein product: CASSRTSGDQETQYF.

J is TRBJ1-2 and V is TRBV9; TRBD1 agrees at 11 bases. CDR3 length: 14 amino acids. V trimming: 4 bases; J trimming: 5 bases; junction bases outside the gene matches: 4. Per the germline V gene, CDR1 is SGDLS and CDR2 is YYNGEE. CDR3 in DNA: TGTGCCAGCAGCATAGGGACAGGGGGGTATGGCTACACCTTC. Protein sequence: CASSIGTGGYGYTF. Full variable domain (missing parts from reference TRBV9 and TRBJ1-2): DSGVTQTPKHLITATGQRVTLRCSPRSGDLSVYWYQQSLDQGLQFLIQYYNGEERAKGNILERFSAQQFPDLHSELNLSSLELGDSALYFCASSIGTGGYGYTFGSGTRLTVV.

The chain has TRBV6-5 and TRBJ1-6; D unresolved. This CDR3 comprises 14 residues. The germline CDR1 and CDR2 sequences are MNHEY and SVGAGI. V was trimmed by 5 bases and J by 7 bases, leaving 12 bases between them. CDR3 sequence (DNA): TGTGCCAGCAGTACCATTGGAGTCAATTCACCCCTCCACTTT. It is translated as CASSTIGVNSPLHF.

The J gene is TRBJ1-3, the V gene TRBV4-3; D gene unclear. The CDR3 runs to 15 residues. Germline V gene data show CDR1 as LGHNA and CDR2 as YSLEER. V was cut by 0 bases and J by 0 bases, with 6 bases left in between. The CDR3 coding sequence is TGCGCCAGCAGCCAAGATTTAAGCTCTGGAAACACCATATATTTT. As protein: CASSQDLSSGNTIYF.

This clone was seen only once. The rearrangement links TRBV6-5 to TRBJ1-2, with a weak D call TRBD1 (6 bases). The CDR3 runs 12 residues. V lost 6 bases and J lost 8, with 13 bases in between. Germline V gene sequence: CDR1 MNHEY, CDR2 SVGAGI. DNA for the CDR3: TGTGCCAGCAGACCCTACAGGGAAGGCTACACCTTC. Amino acids: CASRPYREGYTF.

This clone was recorded a few times. The chain links TRBV4-2 to TRBJ1-2; D is unresolved. Germline V gene sequence: CDR1 LGHNA, CDR2 YNFKEQ. This CDR3 region has 13 residues. The germline V and J ends were trimmed by 4 bases and 2 bases, with 8 bases remaining between them. The CDR3 DNA follows: TGTGCCAGCAGCCCTGGCGGGAACTATGGCTACACCTTC. As protein: CASSPGGNYGYTF.